The present TCR beta chain was sequenced within a study of shared clonotypes between healthy human individuals. Germline V gives CDR1 ENHRY, CDR2 SYGVKD. Trimming removed 8 bases at V and 2 bases at J, with 9 bases between. This CDR3 spans 12 amino acids. Libraries were prepared by immunoSEQ multiplex PCR; TCRdb keeps only in-frame clonotypes and omits some of them. The sample lists about 2,500,000 clones, around 94% occurring once. The sequenced material came from naive CD4+ T cells sorted from blood. Subset meaning: CD45RA+ positively selected. The receptor comes from a man between 18 and 35 years old in good health. This chain joins TRBV10-3 and TRBJ2-5, with no clear D. The CDR3 spells CAIRSEQETQYF. CDR3 DNA: TGTGCCATCCGGAGTGAGCAAGAGACCCAGTACTTC.